This T cell receptor beta chain was sequenced in a study of tumor-infiltrating lymphocytes in primary liver carcinoma. At the level of the study: All patients, whether men or women, fell within 30 to 69 years of age.

Total RNA amounting to roughly 450 ng was the source from which TCR beta cDNA was made with a constant-region primer. A slightly modified ARM-PCR protocol with three nested multiplex PCR rounds produced these TCR beta libraries. Use of TRBV1-TRBV30 forward primers with a C-beta reverse primer characterized the first two PCR rounds, which lasted around 11 cycles each. TCRdb called the multiplex PCR reads again in MiXCR, with one record for every CDR3 protein. The table lists about 300,000 distinct CDR3 sequences, 50% to 70% of them singletons. With respect to this clonotype: Its antigen is not known. One end of the junction varies from germline; a read error may be responsible.

Germline V gene lookup returns CDR1 MDHEN and CDR2 SYDVKM. This CDR3 contains 16 residues. Study-level results: Samples, which were bulk and unsorted, did not allow CD4+ and CD8+ repertoires to be compared. Tumors carried a top-250-clone fraction significantly exceeding that of blood (p = 0.039). Tumor-adjacent and tumor-blood pairs shared a smaller degree of overlap than tumor region pairs.

Germline DNA was extracted too, while blood RNA derived from unsorted whole blood. The sequenced material came from peripheral blood. The genes are TRBV28 and TRBJ2-1, with 14 bases that match TRBD2. The receptor's source is a man aged 40-49 years with primary liver carcinoma and hepatitis B virus infection. DNA for the CDR3: TGTGCCAACAGTTCAAGGACTAGCGGGAGGTCGGATGAGCAGTTCTTC. Protein product: CANSSRTSGRSDEQFF.